This TCR beta chain appears in the sequencing data of a study of human T cells and chemical hapten exposure. Study summary: All through the approximately 22-week study, the scalp of each patient received diphenylcyclopropenone doses weekly.

A word on this clonotype: Its antigen is unidentified.

Study results and limitations: Expanded TCR counts at PT1 were positively correlated with the patch test score. Expanded TCRs grouped into significantly more large CDR3 similarity clusters than controls produced. With regard to DPC sensitization, TCRs above 1 in 1000 frequency did not change.

V shed 9 bases and J shed 3 bases, with 6 bases lying between them. The germline gives CDR1 MNHNS, CDR2 SASEGT. The CDR3 has 10 amino acids. Indicated time point: patch test 3, about 24 weeks after DPC sensitization. Treatment here: therapeutic diphenylcyclopropenone sensitization with weekly scalp DPC. Using its own MiXCR run on the RACE reads, TCRdb lists one record per CDR3 protein. The profile shows 190,000 or so distinct CDR3 sequences, 24% of them singletons. The receptor was isolated from a woman aged 40 to 55 with alopecia areata. Some clones in this sample may be carry-over from other donors' samples. The chain employs TRBV6-1 and TRBJ2-7, with unresolved D. Sequencing used whole blood, obtained in connection with sensitization to the hapten diphenylcyclopropenone (DPC). The CDR3 DNA is TGTGCCAGTGTCTACTACGAGCAGTACTTC. This translates into CASVYYEQYF.